This T cell receptor beta chain was captured in a study of cytomegalovirus exposure and HLA in healthy donors. Whole-study context: Tens of millions of unique TCRs from HLA-typed donors made up an early data release. Broader study findings: More clonal expansion characterized HLA-associated TCR beta chains than equally common others in a later analysis. Reportedly, a later analysis found an Asian-associated ancestry cluster had fewer N-insertions than the approximately 700-donor mean.

To note about this clone: What it recognizes is unknown.

60 Vbeta and 13 Jbeta primers were used in PCR. The assay was immunoSEQ multiplex PCR, and TCRdb's table has in-frame clones only and misses some. Counted here are about 130,000 clones, under 85% occurring once; the ten biggest clones make up around 1.7%. Trimming took 6 bases from V and 5 from J; bases not matched to a gene: 4. The CDR3 runs 13 residues. The germline V gene has CDR1 KGHSH and CDR2 LQKENI. The sequence derives from a boy aged 10-17 years in good health and CMV-seronegative. The sequenced material came from PBMCs. The genes are TRBV18 and TRBJ1-5; 7 bases align to TRBD1. DNA for the CDR3: TGTGCCAGCTCTCAAACAGGGGATCAGCCCCAGCATTTT. The encoded protein is CASSQTGDQPQHF.